These T cell receptor beta chains were read from a single sample in a study of post-analysis software for immune sequencing data. TCRdb re-analysed the PCR reads in MiXCR, keeping a single row per CDR3 protein. The sample lists hundreds of thousands of distinct CDR3 sequences; about 60% were seen once. Sequencing was carried out using blood. The source of these receptors is a girl aged 2 to 10 with multiple sclerosis. Both conserved end residues are part of each CDR3. Each record gives: V gene, J gene, D gene, clone size, CDR3 protein, CDR3 DNA. D genes are given only for firm matches. For some rows the clone size is stated as once, few or many, or as a class when expanded; others skip it.

TRBV6-5	TRBJ2-1	TRBD1	few	CASSGQEVSNEQFF	TGTGCCAGCAGCGGACAGGAAGTTTCTAATGAGCAGTTCTTC
TRBV14	TRBJ2-3	-	-	CASSPTGVSTQYF	TGTGCCAGCAGCCCCACGGGGGTCTCTACGCAGTATTTT
TRBV6-5	TRBJ2-7	-	few	CASRLDSYEQYF	TGTGCCAGCAGGCTCGACTCCTACGAGCAGTACTTC
TRBV6-1	TRBJ2-3	-	once	CASSEWYREGADTQYF	TGTGCCAGCAGTGAATGGTACAGGGAAGGTGCAGATACGCAGTATTTT
TRBV5-1	TRBJ1-2	-	many	CASSLEGSYGYTF	TGTGCCAGCAGTCTCGAGGGCAGCTATGGCTACACCTTC
TRBV18	TRBJ1-5	-	few	CASSQGEDQPQHF	TGTGCCAGCTCACAAGGGGAGGATCAGCCCCAGCATTTT
TRBV20-1	TRBJ1-5	-	-	CSARVDPLRNQPQHF	TGCAGTGCTAGAGTCGACCCCCTGCGCAATCAGCCCCAGCATTTT
TRBV7-2	TRBJ2-1	-	few	CASSLDGNNEQFF	TGTGCCAGCAGCTTAGACGGGAACAATGAGCAGTTCTTC
TRBV29-1	TRBJ2-3	-	-	CSVEDHIHHTDTQYF	TGCAGCGTTGAAGACCACATCCATCACACAGATACGCAGTATTTT
TRBV7-2	TRBJ1-5	-	-	CASSLGTVSNQPQHF	TGTGCCAGCAGCTTAGGGACAGTTAGCAATCAGCCCCAGCATTTT
TRBV10-1	TRBJ2-1	TRBD2	-	CASSPPGLAGVSNEQFF	TGCGCCAGCAGTCCCCCGGGACTAGCGGGAGTTAGTAATGAGCAGTTCTTC
TRBV13	TRBJ2-1	-	once	CASSLDKGAVNNEQFF	TGTGCCAGCAGCCTCGATAAGGGCGCCGTGAACAATGAGCAGTTCTTC
TRBV4-1	TRBJ2-3	-	once	CASSQVGVVTDTQYF	TGCGCCAGCAGCCAAGTTGGAGTAGTAACAGATACGCAGTATTTT
TRBV6-1	TRBJ2-5	-	-	CASKQGETQYF	TGTGCCAGCAAACAGGGAGAGACCCAGTACTTC
TRBV12-3/TRBV12-4	TRBJ2-1	TRBD1	-	CASREQGNEQFF	TGTGCCAGCAGGGAACAGGGGAATGAGCAGTTCTTC
TRBV12-3/TRBV12-4	TRBJ1-6	TRBD1	many	CASRGQGVSPLHF	TGTGCCAGCAGGGGACAGGGTGTATCTCCCCTCCACTTT
TRBV14	TRBJ2-1	-	-	CASSQGYGPGREQFF	TGTGCCAGCAGCCAAGGATACGGCCCCGGACGTGAGCAGTTCTTC
TRBV12-5	TRBJ2-5	-	-	CASGLTLSGRGTEQETQYF	TGTGCTAGTGGTTTGACGTTATCGGGGAGGGGGACAGAACAAGAGACCCAGTACTTC
TRBV7-2	TRBJ2-5	TRBD2	few	CASSPGGGRGTQYF	TGTGCCAGCAGCCCCGGGGGGGGTAGAGGGACCCAGTACTTC
TRBV7-9	TRBJ1-1	TRBD1	-	CASRPGGWAFF	TGTGCCAGCAGACCAGGGGGCTGGGCTTTCTTT
TRBV29-1	TRBJ2-7	-	-	CSVGVTLDSYEQYF	TGCAGCGTTGGGGTGACCCTCGACTCCTACGAGCAGTACTTC
TRBV29-1	TRBJ2-5	-	-	CSLRSGSQETQYF	TGCAGCTTAAGATCGGGATCTCAAGAGACCCAGTACTTC
TRBV12-3/TRBV12-4	TRBJ1-5	-	-	CASSHNQGDQPQHF	TGTGCCAGCAGTCACAATCAGGGAGATCAGCCCCAGCATTTT
TRBV3-1	TRBJ2-3	TRBD2	-	CASSQGNSGGGDTQYF	TGTGCCAGCAGCCAAGGGAATAGCGGGGGAGGAGATACGCAGTATTTT
TRBV29-1	TRBJ2-3	-	-	CSVELGKGNTDTQYF	TGCAGCGTTGAATTGGGAAAGGGAAACACAGATACGCAGTATTTT
TRBV6-5	TRBJ1-2	-	-	CASSYEGGYGYTF	TGTGCCAGCAGTTACGAAGGGGGCTATGGCTACACCTTC
TRBV6-6	TRBJ1-6	-	-	CASSYSPGLASPLHF	TGTGCCAGCAGTTACTCGCCAGGGTTAGCTTCACCCCTCCACTTT
TRBV6-2/TRBV6-3	TRBJ1-1	-	-	CASRPLEGITEAFF	TGTGCCAGCAGACCCCTAGAGGGGATAACTGAAGCTTTCTTT
TRBV5-5	TRBJ2-7	-	once	CASSFPRHSTTYEQYF	TGTGCCAGCAGCTTTCCCCGGCATTCTACGACCTACGAGCAGTACTTC
TRBV3-1	TRBJ2-1	TRBD2	-	CASSPSGLAGVGQFF	TGTGCCAGCAGCCCCTCGGGACTAGCGGGAGTTGGGCAGTTCTTC